The rows below give T cell receptor beta chains drawn from one sample of a study of CD8 T cells in ankylosing spondylitis. TCRdb analysed the 5' RACE reads with MiXCR anew, one entry per CDR3 protein. There are roughly 370,000 distinct CDR3 sequences in the sample; 20% to 25% occur only once, and approximately 16% lies in the top ten. The sample consisted of blood, either unsorted or a sorted T cell fraction (not recorded which). These receptors all come from a male donor with ankylosing spondylitis. CDR3s include the opening cysteine and the closing phenylalanine or tryptophan.

CDR3	J	V
CASSLATGLVYGYTF	TRBJ1-2	TRBV7-9
CASSQAAGTDTQYF	TRBJ2-3	TRBV3-1
CSGWRGANTGELFF	TRBJ2-2	TRBV29-1
CASSFGTRRETQYF	TRBJ2-5	TRBV28
CASSVYRDREAFF	TRBJ1-1	TRBV7-9
CASSSRGEAFF	TRBJ1-1	TRBV12-3/TRBV12-4
CSVEVGGRNTGELFF	TRBJ2-2	TRBV29-1
CASRGLAGPPYF	TRBJ2-4	TRBV12-3/TRBV12-4
CATSREYKGGSYEQYF	TRBJ2-7	TRBV15
CAWSTTGGTEAFF	TRBJ1-1	TRBV30
CASSPPRFSYEQYF	TRBJ2-7	TRBV12-3/TRBV12-4
CASRRGGAYGYTF	TRBJ1-2	TRBV5-5
CASSLTFSGANVLTF	TRBJ2-6	TRBV5-1
CASSYRGTKNIQYF	TRBJ2-4	TRBV6-5
CSATGLAGYTGELFF	TRBJ2-2	TRBV20-1
CASSLNRILYEQYF	TRBJ2-7	TRBV7-9
CASSPLRDQPQHF	TRBJ1-5	TRBV18
CSAGGISYNEQFF	TRBJ2-1	TRBV29-1
CASSQVAGNTEAFF	TRBJ1-1	TRBV4-1
CAIRLAGGYEQYF	TRBJ2-7	TRBV12-3/TRBV12-4
CASSLEDVRSDEQYF	TRBJ2-7	TRBV5-1
CASSFRPGRTDTQYF	TRBJ2-3	TRBV27
CASSFGGILNTEAFF	TRBJ1-1	TRBV12-3/TRBV12-4
CSVEDRGTSGRLFNYNEQFF	TRBJ2-1	TRBV29-1
CSALPFTGASDEQYF	TRBJ2-7	TRBV29-1
CASSPVGLTEAFF	TRBJ1-1	TRBV5-1
CATSDLSRGNTGELFF	TRBJ2-2	TRBV24-1
CASSQVSGGIEQYF	TRBJ2-7	TRBV4-3